These 14 T cell receptor beta chains were sequenced from one sample in a study of T-cell memory formation after mild COVID-19. TCRdb used MiXCR to reprocess the 5' RACE reads, holding one entry per CDR3 protein. The data contain 270,000 or so distinct CDR3 sequences, about 20% of them singletons. Source material: PBMCs or a T cell subset sorted from them (not recorded which). These receptors originate from a man younger than 35 who had mild COVID-19 (a few samples of this study predate the infection). Cell type and time point are not known.

The chain combines TRBV5-1 with TRBJ2-5, with D maybe TRBD2 (5 bases). Germline V gives CDR1 SGHRS, CDR2 YFSETQ. Trimming removed 1 base at V and 4 bases at J, with 14 bases between. CDR3 length equals 15 residues. CDR3: CASSLSRLLIETQYF. The CDR3 nucleotides are TGCGCCAGCAGCTTGAGCAGACTACTCATAGAGACCCAGTACTTC.

This clonotype was detected a few times. The J gene is TRBJ1-3, the V gene TRBV6-5; possible D gene TRBD1, 5 bases. Germline V CDR1 and CDR2: MNHEY, SVGAGI. The CDR3 is 15 residues long. Trimming pared 3 bases from V and 4 bases from J, leaving 13 bases between. CDR3 coding DNA: TGTGCCAGCAGTTATCTGGAGGGGCTGGGAAACACCATATATTTT. The encoded protein is CASSYLEGLGNTIYF.

CDR3 amino acids: CSDVGLDEQYF. The CDR3 DNA follows: TGTTCCGACGTGGGGTTGGACGAGCAGTACTTC. The chain recombines TRBV12-3 or TRBV12-4 with TRBJ2-7, with no clear D. The CDR3 length is 11 residues.

Many counts were recorded for this clonotype. CDR3 sequence (DNA): TGTGCCAGCACTCAGGGGGGACACCTATACGAGCAGTACTTC. Translated, it gives CASTQGGHLYEQYF. The V call is TRBV2, the J call TRBJ2-7, with a tentative D call TRBD1 (7 bases). In germline, CDR1 is SNHLY, CDR2 FYNNEI. This CDR3 is built from 14 residues. V gave up 7 bases and J gave up 4 bases, with 17 bases separating them.

This clonotype was seen only a few times. V usage is TRBV20-1 and J usage is TRBJ2-2; 7 nucleotides align to TRBD1. Germline assignment: CDR1 DFQATT and CDR2 SNEGSKA (reference sequence). The CDR3 consists of 15 residues. The junction had 7 bases not matched to a gene; V was cut back by 3 bases and J by 3 bases. CDR3 nucleotides: TGCAGTGCTAGTGAGGGAGACAGGGACACCGGGGAGCTGTTTTTT. This sequence encodes CSASEGDRDTGELFF.

The chain couples TRBV7-9 to TRBJ2-5; D uncertain. V was cut by 7 bases and J by 0 bases, with 6 bases left in between. This CDR3 has 12 residues. Germline assignment: CDR1 SEHNR and CDR2 FQNEAQ (reference sequence). DNA for the CDR3: TGTGCCAGCACAGAGTACCAAGAGACCCAGTACTTC. It encodes CASTEYQETQYF.

The rearrangement links TRBV4-3 to TRBJ1-4; D gene ambiguous. V lost 8 bases to trimming and J lost 5 bases, with 9 bases between them. The germline V gene encodes CDR1 LGHNA and CDR2 YSLEER. The CDR3 is made up of 12 amino acids. The CDR3 DNA sequence: TGCGCCAGCGGAGGGATGAATGAAAAACTGTTTTTT. It translates to CASGGMNEKLFF.

This clonotype showed up many times. V usage is TRBV6-5 and J usage is TRBJ2-7; TRBD2 is a possible D gene (6 bases). The CDR3 has 15 residues. Germline loops: CDR1 MNHEY, CDR2 SVGAGI. V was cut by 2 bases and J by 2 bases, with 13 bases left in between. The CDR3 loop is CASSYEGTLPYEQYF. CDR3 bases: TGTGCCAGCAGTTACGAGGGGACTTTGCCCTACGAGCAGTACTTC.

The chain joins TRBV12-3 or TRBV12-4 to TRBJ1-6; D unresolved. The CDR3 loop spans 11 amino acids. Trimming stripped 4 bases from V and 8 bases from J, with 3 bases between. CDR3 sequence (DNA): TGTGCCAGCAGTTCTGATTCACCCCTCCACTTT. This translates into CASSSDSPLHF.

This clonotype was observed a few times. V usage is TRBV28 and J usage is TRBJ1-1; 8 bases agree with TRBD1. Losses at the gene ends were 5 bases for V and 1 base for J; bases not matched to a gene: 6. Germline lookup yields CDR1 MDHEN and CDR2 SYDVKM. The CDR3 loop spans 15 amino acids. The CDR3 spells CASSTRGTGNTEAFF. The DNA of the CDR3 is TGTGCCAGCAGTACCCGAGGGACAGGGAACACTGAAGCTTTCTTT.

This clonotype was observed a handful of times. The chain is built from TRBV4-3 and TRBJ2-1; D might be TRBD1 (7 bases). The CDR3 covers 22 residues. The V and J ends lost 0 bases and 5 bases respectively, with 32 bases between them. The germline CDR1 and CDR2 sequences are LGHNA and YSLEER. This chain's CDR3 is CASSQDGGIPLHQGGTHNEQFF. CDR3 bases: TGCGCCAGCAGCCAAGACGGCGGTATCCCCCTCCATCAGGGGGGTACTCACAATGAGCAGTTCTTC.

This clonotype was recorded a few times. The chain employs TRBV5-1 and TRBJ2-1; 7 positions agree with TRBD2. The CDR3 has 15 amino acids. V shed 7 bases, J shed 10 bases, and the junction held 17 bases outside the gene matches. Germline CDR1 reads SGHRS; CDR2 reads YFSETQ. CDR3 DNA sequence: TGCGCCAGCCTGAGGACGGGGGGACTTCCGGGCGAGCAGTTCTTC. Translation: CASLRTGGLPGEQFF.

This chain connects TRBV4-1 to TRBJ1-2; 10 bases match TRBD1. CDR3 length: 15 residues. The V segment lost 2 bases and the J segment 2 bases; nucleotides outside the gene matches: 2. Per the germline V gene, CDR1 is MGHRA and CDR2 is YSYEKL. CDR3 DNA sequence: TGCGCCAGCAGCCAATTGGGACAGGGGAACTATGGCTACACCTTC. Protein product: CASSQLGQGNYGYTF.

As regards this clonotype: One end of the junction does not line up with germline, which may come from a read error. The chain has TRBV7-7 and TRBJ2-1; no clear D gene. There are 15 residues in the CDR3. Germline lookup yields CDR1 SSHAT and CDR2 FNYEAQ (reference sequence). The CDR3 coding sequence is TGTGCTAGCAGCCCTTCGGATTCTCGGTATTATGAGCAGTTCTTC. Its protein product is CASSPSDSRYYEQFF.